This T cell receptor (beta chain) was retrieved from a study of molecular identifiers for immune sequencing clone quantification. Study overall: Replicate experiments took RNA from 20,000 or 100,000 naive CD8 cells, divided it five ways and sequenced four.

Naive CD8 T cells were picked out by sorting for CD8+CD4-CCR7+CD45RA+. As to this clonotype: A read error may be the cause here, since a much bigger clone is one base away.

The V gene lost 1 base and the J gene lost 2 bases, with 9 bases spanning the gap. CDR3 length equals 16 residues. Germline-derived CDR1 and CDR2 are MDHEN and SYDVKM. Previously published methods and listed TCR primers were used for the bulk TCR libraries. One entry per CDR3 protein, called by TCRdb with MiXCR from the PCR reads. The sample comprises around 470,000 distinct CDR3 sequences, roughly 23% of which are singletons, and about 0.78% rests with the top ten. The V call is TRBV28, the J call TRBJ2-6; D ambiguous. The specimen sequenced was naive CD8+ T cells from blood, with Jurkat cell RNA spiked in. Subset given: FACS-sorted CD8+CD4-CCR7+CD45RA+ naive T cells. The TCR sequence derives from a human donor in good health. Some libraries in this study had Jurkat cell RNA spiked in. In nucleotides, the CDR3 is TGTGCCAGCAGTTTATCTGAAAGGGCTGGGGCCAACGTCCTGACTTTC. Its translation: CASSLSERAGANVLTF.